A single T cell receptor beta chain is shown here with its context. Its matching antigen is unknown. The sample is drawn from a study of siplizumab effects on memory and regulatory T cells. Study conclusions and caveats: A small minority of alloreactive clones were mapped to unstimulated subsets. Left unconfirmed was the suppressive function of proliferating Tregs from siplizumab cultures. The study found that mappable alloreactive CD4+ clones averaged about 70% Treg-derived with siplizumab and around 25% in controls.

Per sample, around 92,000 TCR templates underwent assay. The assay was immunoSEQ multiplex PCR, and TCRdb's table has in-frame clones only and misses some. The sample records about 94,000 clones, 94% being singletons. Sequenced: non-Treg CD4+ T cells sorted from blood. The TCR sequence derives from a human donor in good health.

The CDR3 region has the DNA TGTGCCAGCCGGGGTGATCACACCATATATTTT. Translating it yields CASRGDHTIYF. This sequence joins TRBV18 and TRBJ1-3; D is ambiguous. The CDR3 has 11 residues. Germline V gene data show CDR1 as KGHSH and CDR2 as LQKENI. Trimming removed 8 bases at V and 8 bases at J, with 10 bases between.